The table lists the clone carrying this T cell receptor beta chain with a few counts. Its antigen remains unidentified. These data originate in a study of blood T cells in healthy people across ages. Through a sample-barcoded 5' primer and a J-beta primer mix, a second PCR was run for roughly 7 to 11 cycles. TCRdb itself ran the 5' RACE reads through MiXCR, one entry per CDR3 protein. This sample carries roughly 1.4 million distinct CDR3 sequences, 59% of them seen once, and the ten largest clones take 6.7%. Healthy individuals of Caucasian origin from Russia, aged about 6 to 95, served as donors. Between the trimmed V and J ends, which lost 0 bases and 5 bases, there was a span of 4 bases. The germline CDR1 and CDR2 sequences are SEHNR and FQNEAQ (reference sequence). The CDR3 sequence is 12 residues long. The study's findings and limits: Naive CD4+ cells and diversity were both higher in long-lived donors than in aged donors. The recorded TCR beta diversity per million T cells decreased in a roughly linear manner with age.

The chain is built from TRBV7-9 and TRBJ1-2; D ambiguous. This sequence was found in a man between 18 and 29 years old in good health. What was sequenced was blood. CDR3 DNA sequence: TGTGCCAGCAGCTTAGCACAATATGGCTACACCTTC. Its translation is CASSLAQYGYTF.